This T cell receptor beta chain was recorded in a study of persistence of HIV-infected CD4 T cells. The stimulus was lysate of CMV-infected fibroblasts, around 10 ug/mL. CD4+ T cells upregulating both CD40 ligand and CD69 were sorted as responding cells. Germline CDR1 and CDR2: SGHRS and YFSETQ. J was trimmed by 0 bases and V by 0 bases; bases with no gene match: 10. This CDR3 has 20 residues. With respect to this clone: Its cognate antigen is unknown.

This was the immunoSEQ version 4 assay in survey mode. Clones were sequenced by immunoSEQ multiplex PCR, and TCRdb holds only the in-frame ones, with some missing. This sample has roughly 20,000 clones, with about 84% found just once. This chain connects TRBV5-1 to TRBJ2-3, with 13 bases fitting TRBD2. This sequence was found in an adult man with HIV who was CMV-seropositive. Sequencing was performed on CD4+ T cells sorted from PBMCs after approximately 19-hour stimulation, taken from a patient who received antiretroviral therapy. The CDR3 DNA follows: TGCGCCAGCAGCTTGGTTACTAGCGGGAGGGTACCCTCTAGCACAGATACGCAGTATTTT. Translation gives CASSLVTSGRVPSSTDTQYF.